This T cell receptor beta chain was documented in a study of CD8 T cells in ankylosing spondylitis. TCRdb reprocessed the 5' RACE reads with MiXCR, giving one entry per CDR3 protein. The table shows about 400,000 distinct CDR3 sequences, with 20% occurring only once. This clonotype has just a few counts. The germline V gene has CDR1 ENHRY and CDR2 SYGVKD. The J segment lost 4 bases and the V segment lost 1 base, leaving 10 bases of the junction unmatched. The CDR3 consists of 17 residues. The sequenced sample consisted of blood, either unsorted or a sorted T cell fraction (not recorded which). The chain links TRBV10-3 to TRBJ2-5; 9 bases align to TRBD1. This TCR came from a male donor with ankylosing spondylitis or in good health (not recorded which). CDR3 DNA: TGTGCCATCAGTGAGTTGGAACCGGGACAGGGAACAGAGACCCAGTACTTC. Its translation: CAISELEPGQGTETQYF.